This entry describes one T cell receptor beta chain. Its specificity is unknown. This may be a read error: a much more frequent sequence differs by one nucleotide. Unsorted whole blood supplied the blood RNA, and germline DNA was isolated too. It was before surgery that four milliliters of peripheral blood were collected. The CDR3 has 17 amino acids. CDR1 and CDR2 (germline): MNHNS, SASEGT. The data were taken from a study of tumor-infiltrating lymphocytes in primary liver carcinoma. Study-level points and caveats: Each sample was bulk and unsorted; consequently, CD4+ and CD8+ repertoires were not compared.

From approximately 490 ng total RNA, TCR beta cDNA was generated with a primer in the constant region. Libraries covering TCR beta were generated through three nested multiplex PCR rounds (using a slightly modified ARM-PCR). Investigators reported that the first two PCR rounds, at 10 cycles each, used TRBV1-TRBV30 forward primers with a C-beta reverse primer. TCRdb reprocessed the multiplex PCR reads with MiXCR, giving one entry per CDR3 protein. In the table there are approximately 300,000 distinct CDR3 sequences, around three fifths of which are singletons. This chain uses TRBV6-1 with TRBJ1-1; D gene uncertain. The sequencing sample was made of peripheral blood. This TCR derives from a middle-aged man with primary liver carcinoma and hepatitis B virus infection. For the CDR3, the DNA is TGTGCCAGCAGTGAACGTTCCCCGGGTCCAATGAACACTGAAGTTTTCTTT. This codes for CASSERSPGPMNTEVFF.